What follows are 29 T cell receptor beta chains derived from one specimen sequenced in a study of cytotoxic CD8 clonotypes in ibrutinib-treated CLL. Assay: immunoSEQ multiplex PCR; the TCRdb copy retains only in-frame clones and omits some. The table has some 70,000 clones, just over 90% seen once. The source material was PBMCs, sampled after 12 months of ibrutinib treatment. Every receptor here comes from a human donor with chronic lymphocytic leukemia.

The rearrangement joins TRBV9 to TRBJ2-1, with D perhaps TRBD2 (6 bases). This CDR3 spans 16 amino acids. Germline CDR1 SGDLS, CDR2 YYNGEE. The V and J ends lost 4 bases and 3 bases respectively, with 17 bases between them. CDR3 in DNA: TGTGCCAGCAGCCCGGAAGGGAGGCCTTACTACAATGAGCAGTTCTTC. Translating it yields CASSPEGRPYYNEQFF.

V usage is TRBV5-6 and J usage is TRBJ1-2, with 8 bases matching TRBD1. Per the germline V gene, CDR1 is SGHDT and CDR2 is YYEEEE. Trimming removed 5 bases from V and 4 bases from J; junction bases left unmatched: 7. This CDR3 region has 14 residues. The DNA of the CDR3 is TGTGCCAGCAGTTTACGGACAGGGATCTATGGCTACACCTTC. Residues: CASSLRTGIYGYTF.

The genes are TRBV19 and TRBJ1-1; TRBD1 might be the D (6 bases). Germline CDR1 is LNHDA and CDR2 is SQIVND (reference sequence). The length of the CDR3 is 13 residues. V gave up 5 bases and J gave up 8 bases, with 15 bases separating them. Written as DNA, the CDR3 is TGTGCCAGTAGTCGATCAGGGGCCCTCGAAGCTTTCTTT. The encoded protein is CASSRSGALEAFF.

This chain uses TRBV6-1 with TRBJ1-5; D not resolved. The CDR3 sequence is 14 residues long. CDR1 is MNHNS, CDR2 SASEGT, per germline. V lost 6 bases and J lost 0, with 9 bases in between. CDR3 sequence (DNA): TGTGCCAGCAGCATGATGGATAGCAATCAGCCCCAGCATTTT. Protein product: CASSMMDSNQPQHF.

The rearrangement links TRBV19 to TRBJ1-3; a weak D match, TRBD1 (5 bases). V lost 3 bases and J 4 bases, leaving 13 bases between the germline ends. In germline, CDR1 is LNHDA, CDR2 SQIVND (reference sequence). CDR3 size: 15 residues. CDR3 coding DNA: TGTGCCAGTAGTATGCAGACAGTCGGCGGAAACACCATATATTTT. This gives the protein CASSMQTVGGNTIYF.

This sequence joins TRBV18 and TRBJ2-5; 7 bases are a match to TRBD2. CDR3 length equals 18 residues. V was clipped by 0 bases and J by 2 bases; unmatched bases: 12. Per germline, CDR1 KGHSH and CDR2 LQKENI. The CDR3 sequence: CASSPPPGRAGLQETQYF. In nucleotides, the CDR3 is TGTGCCAGCTCACCACCCCCAGGTCGTGCGGGACTACAAGAGACCCAGTACTTC. The full variable domain, rest sourced from reference TRBV18 and TRBJ2-5, is NAGVMQNPRHLVRRRGQEARLRCSPMKGHSHVYWYRQLPEEGLKFMVYLQKENIIDESGMPKERFSAEFPKEGPSILRIQQVVRGDSAAYFCASSPPPGRAGLQETQYFGPGTRLLVL.

Only one count was recorded for this clone. V usage is TRBV19 and J usage is TRBJ1-1; D is unresolved. V lost 7 bases to trimming and J lost 1 base, with 10 bases between them. Germline V gives CDR1 LNHDA, CDR2 SQIVND (reference sequence). The CDR3 has 13 amino acids. In DNA form, the CDR3 reads TGTGCCAGTACCACATCCGGGAACACTGAAGCTTTCTTT. Encoded protein: CASTTSGNTEAFF.

This chain links TRBV5-1 with TRBJ2-3; D unclear. This CDR3 contains 12 residues. V was shortened by 5 bases and J by 2 bases, with 6 bases between the two germline ends. CDR1 SGHRS and CDR2 YFSETQ come from the germline V gene. CDR3 DNA sequence: TGCGCCAGCAGACAGAACACAGATACGCAGTATTTT. This sequence encodes CASRQNTDTQYF.

The chain uses TRBV5-6 and TRBJ1-5; unclear D gene. The CDR3 consists of 13 residues. In germline, CDR1 is SGHDT, CDR2 YYEEEE. V gave up 2 bases and J gave up 1 base, with 4 bases separating them. CDR3 protein: CASSFESNQPQHF. Here the CDR3 DNA reads TGTGCCAGCAGCTTCGAGAGCAATCAGCCCCAGCATTTT.

The CDR3 loop reads CASSQQTSGSSYEQYF. The CDR3 bases are TGCGCCAGCAGCCAACAGACTAGCGGGAGTTCCTACGAGCAGTACTTC. The chain recombines TRBV4-1 with TRBJ2-7; TRBD2 agrees at 12 bases. The CDR3 loop spans 16 amino acids. Losses at the gene ends were 2 bases for V and 1 base for J; bases not matched to a gene: 3. Germline-derived CDR1 and CDR2 are MGHRA and YSYEKL.

The J gene is TRBJ2-7, the V gene TRBV6-5; TRBD1 agrees at 7 bases. The V segment lost 6 bases and the J segment 8 bases; nucleotides outside the gene matches: 10. The CDR3 contains 13 residues. Germline lookup yields CDR1 MNHEY and CDR2 SVGAGI. Here the CDR3 reads CASSWRQGDQQYF. Written as DNA, the CDR3 is TGTGCCAGCAGCTGGAGACAGGGTGACCAGCAGTACTTC.

The chain combines TRBV14 with TRBJ2-7; D possibly corresponds to TRBD2 (5 bases). The CDR3 runs 12 residues. The V end lost 8 bases, the J end lost 4 bases, and 12 bases lay between the germline ends. Germline V lookup: CDR1 SGHDN, CDR2 FVKESK. This CDR3 is CASGFPGYEQYF. CDR3 sequence (DNA): TGTGCCAGCGGCTTTCCGGGGTACGAGCAGTACTTC.

CDR3 protein: CASRRRLAGTYEQYF. The CDR3 nucleotides are TGTGCCAGCAGACGTCGACTAGCGGGAACCTACGAGCAGTACTTC. The J gene is TRBJ2-7, the V gene TRBV6-5, with 11 bases that match TRBD2. The germline V gene encodes CDR1 MNHEY and CDR2 SVGAGI. V gave up 6 bases and J gave up 2 bases; unmatched junction bases: 6. The CDR3 sequence is 15 residues long.

The chain has TRBV2 and TRBJ1-4; D not certain. Trimming shortened V by 1 base and J by 5 bases, and 8 bases separated the two germline ends. The CDR3 length is 14 residues. CDR1 is SNHLY, CDR2 FYNNEI, per germline. CDR3 loop: CASSEGARNEKLFF. The CDR3 bases are TGTGCCAGCAGTGAAGGGGCGAGGAATGAAAAACTGTTTTTT.

The chain couples TRBV7-9 to TRBJ1-1; TRBD1 matches 7 bases. V trimming: 8 bases; J trimming: 4 bases; junction bases outside the gene matches: 10. The CDR3 is 14 amino acids. Germline CDR1 reads SEHNR; CDR2 reads FQNEAQ (reference sequence). CDR3 nucleotide sequence: TGTGCCAGCGGAACAGGGGCACATGGCACTGAAGCTTTCTTT. Protein sequence: CASGTGAHGTEAFF.

V gene TRBV1 combines with J gene TRBJ2-3; the table assigns TRBD2, which was not confirmed against the DNA. TRBV1 is given as a pseudogene. The CDR3 loop spans 16 amino acids. CDR3 region: CTSTGTSGSVADTQYF. The CDR3 DNA reads TGCACCAGCACCGGGACTAGCGGGAGTGTGGCAGATACGCAGTATTTT.

The chain joins TRBV27 to TRBJ1-5; no clear D. CDR1 and CDR2 (germline): MNHEY, SMNVEV (reference sequence). V lost 2 bases and J 6 bases, leaving 14 bases between the germline ends. The CDR3 is 15 amino acids. CDR3: CASSLRTGGFQPQHF. CDR3 coding DNA: TGTGCCAGCAGTTTACGGACCGGTGGGTTTCAGCCCCAGCATTTT.

This chain joins TRBV29-1 and TRBJ2-7, with a tentative D call TRBD2 (5 bases). Trimming pared 3 bases from V and 1 base from J, leaving 13 bases between. The germline V gene encodes CDR1 SQVTM and CDR2 ANQGSEA. The CDR3 sequence is 14 residues long. Here the CDR3 DNA reads TGCAGCGTTGATTCGAGGGAGAGTTCCTACGAGCAGTACTTC. Its translation: CSVDSRESSYEQYF.

V usage is TRBV19 and J usage is TRBJ1-2; D unresolved. The germline gives CDR1 LNHDA, CDR2 SQIVND (reference sequence). The CDR3 extends over 15 amino acids. Trimming took 3 bases from V and 1 from J, leaving 12 bases between them. The CDR3 DNA sequence: TGTGCCAGTAGTATGAGTCCACGGGGTAACTATGGCTACACCTTC. Its protein is CASSMSPRGNYGYTF.

The rearrangement joins TRBV19 to TRBJ2-3, with D maybe TRBD2 (6 bases). Germline assignment: CDR1 LNHDA and CDR2 SQIVND (reference sequence). The germline V and J ends were trimmed by 1 base and 2 bases, with 16 bases remaining between them. There are 17 residues in the CDR3. CDR3 loop: CASSIAGELRYTDTQYF. The CDR3 DNA follows: TGTGCCAGTAGTATAGCGGGAGAGCTACGCTACACAGATACGCAGTATTTT.

The chain employs TRBV9 and TRBJ2-5; the D is unclear. This CDR3 region has 14 residues. V lost 3 bases to trimming and J lost 5 bases, with 14 bases between them. Germline values: CDR1 SGDLS, CDR2 YYNGEE. The CDR3 here is CASSAPESTETQYF. CDR3 in DNA: TGTGCCAGCAGCGCTCCGGAGAGTACGGAGACCCAGTACTTC.

The chain couples TRBV5-6 to TRBJ1-5; D may be TRBD1 (6 bases). Germline V gene data show CDR1 as SGHDT and CDR2 as YYEEEE. Trimming removed 4 bases from V and 4 bases from J, with 15 bases in between. The CDR3 totals 15 residues. The CDR3 sequence is CASSLVGRGNQPQHF. CDR3 nucleotide sequence: TGTGCCAGCAGCCTCGTTGGCAGGGGAAATCAGCCCCAGCATTTT.

J is TRBJ1-2 and V is TRBV11-3; TRBD1 matches 9 bases. CDR3 length equals 13 residues. V gave up 5 bases and J gave up 7 bases; unmatched junction bases: 5. Germline V gene lookup returns CDR1 SGHNT and CDR2 YENEEA. The CDR3 region has the DNA TGTGCCAGCAGCCAAAGGACAGGGGCTGGCTACACCTTC. Translated, it gives CASSQRTGAGYTF.

The rearrangement links TRBV30 to TRBJ2-7; 11 bases line up with TRBD2. The germline V gene has CDR1 GTSNPN and CDR2 SVGIG (reference sequence). This CDR3 comprises 18 residues. Trimming at V came to 3 bases and at J to 0 bases, leaving 13 bases not matched to a gene. This CDR3 reads CAWRDTGLADLPSYEQYF. Written as DNA, the CDR3 is TGTGCCTGGAGGGATACGGGACTAGCGGACTTACCCTCCTACGAGCAGTACTTC.

The chain recombines TRBV6-5 with TRBJ2-7; no clear D gene. The V end lost 0 bases, the J end lost 3 bases, and 12 bases lay between the germline ends. The CDR3 runs to 15 residues. Germline V lookup: CDR1 MNHEY, CDR2 SVGAGI. CDR3 residues: CASSYSGNVGYEQYF. The CDR3 nucleotides read TGTGCCAGCAGTTACTCGGGCAACGTGGGCTACGAGCAGTACTTC.

The V and J genes are TRBV7-6 and TRBJ2-7; TRBD1 agrees at 10 bases. The trim removed 5 bases at V and 5 bases at J, leaving 9 bases unmatched. This CDR3 is built from 15 residues. CDR1 and CDR2 (germline): SGHVS, FNYEAQ. The CDR3 sequence is CASSRAPGQGNEQYF. The DNA of the CDR3 is TGTGCCAGCAGCCGAGCACCGGGACAGGGGAACGAGCAGTACTTC.

This clone was found once. CDR3: CASSTRRTSGVLGTGELFF. The CDR3 DNA sequence: TGTGCCAGCAGCACCAGACGGACTAGCGGGGTCCTTGGCACCGGGGAGCTGTTTTTT. The V gene is TRBV9, the J gene TRBJ2-2; 12 positions agree with TRBD2. Germline assignment: CDR1 SGDLS and CDR2 YYNGEE. There are 19 residues in the CDR3. Unmatched junction bases numbered 14, after V lost 4 bases and J lost 4 bases.

The DNA for the CDR3 is TGTGCCAGCAGTTTTGGCGGGAGCCGTAGGTACGAGCAGTACTTC. Amino acids: CASSFGGSRRYEQYF. The chain combines TRBV27 with TRBJ2-7, with 7 bases identical to TRBD2. V was pared by 3 bases and J by 4 bases, with 9 bases of the junction left unmatched. Looked up from germline, CDR1 is MNHEY and CDR2 is SMNVEV (reference sequence). The CDR3 has 15 residues.

The rearrangement links TRBV9 to TRBJ2-7; the D gene is possibly TRBD1 (6 bases). CDR1 is SGDLS, CDR2 YYNGEE, per germline. This CDR3 spans 12 amino acids. The V end was cut by 7 bases, the J end by 2 bases, with 10 bases between. The CDR3 protein is CASGGVAYEQYF. CDR3 DNA: TGTGCCAGCGGGGGCGTTGCCTACGAGCAGTACTTC.